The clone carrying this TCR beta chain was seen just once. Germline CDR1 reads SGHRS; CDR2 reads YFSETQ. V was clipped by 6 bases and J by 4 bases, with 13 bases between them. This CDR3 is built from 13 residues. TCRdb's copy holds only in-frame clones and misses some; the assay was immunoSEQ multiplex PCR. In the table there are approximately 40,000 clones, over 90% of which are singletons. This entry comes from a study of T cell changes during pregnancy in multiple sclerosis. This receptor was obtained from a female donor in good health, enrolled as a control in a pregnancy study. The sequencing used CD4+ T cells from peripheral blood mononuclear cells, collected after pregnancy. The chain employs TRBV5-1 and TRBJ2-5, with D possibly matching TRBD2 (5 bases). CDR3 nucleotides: TGCGCCAGCACCCCGGGATACGGAGAGACCCAGTACTTC. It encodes CASTPGYGETQYF.